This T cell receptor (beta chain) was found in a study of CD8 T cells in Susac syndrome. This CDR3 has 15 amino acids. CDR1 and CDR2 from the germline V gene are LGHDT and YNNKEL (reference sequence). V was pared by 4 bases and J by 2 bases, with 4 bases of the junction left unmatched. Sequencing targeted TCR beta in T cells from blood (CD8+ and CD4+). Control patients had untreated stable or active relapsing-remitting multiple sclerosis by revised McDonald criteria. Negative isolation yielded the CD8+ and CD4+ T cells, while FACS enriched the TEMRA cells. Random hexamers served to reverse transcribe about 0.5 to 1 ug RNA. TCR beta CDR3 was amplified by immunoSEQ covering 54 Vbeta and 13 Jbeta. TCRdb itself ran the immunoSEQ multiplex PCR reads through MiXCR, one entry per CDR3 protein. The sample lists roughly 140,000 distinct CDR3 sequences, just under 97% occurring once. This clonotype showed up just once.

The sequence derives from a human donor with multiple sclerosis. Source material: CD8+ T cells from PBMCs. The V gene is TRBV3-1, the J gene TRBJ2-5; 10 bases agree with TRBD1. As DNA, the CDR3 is TGTGCCAGCAGCCCGGGGACAGGGGATCAAGAGACCCAGTACTTC. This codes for CASSPGTGDQETQYF.